These 29 T cell receptor beta chains share one sample of origin, sequenced in a study of cytomegalovirus exposure and HLA in healthy donors. Primers included in the PCR were 60 Vbeta and 13 Jbeta primers. Sequencing used immunoSEQ multiplex PCR; TCRdb keeps in-frame clones, though not all of them. The sample holds about 120,000 clones; about 81% are singletons and the top ten take less than 3.5%. The sequenced sample was PBMCs. Every receptor here comes from a woman aged 40-49 years in good health and CMV-seropositive.

The chain joins TRBV14 to TRBJ2-3; 7 nucleotides line up with TRBD1. This CDR3 is built from 17 residues. Trimming took 0 bases from V and 2 from J; bases not matched to a gene: 8. Germline values: CDR1 SGHDN, CDR2 FVKESK. The CDR3 sequence: CASSQDWDGTATDTQYF. For the CDR3, the DNA is TGTGCCAGCAGCCAAGATTGGGATGGGACAGCCACAGATACGCAGTATTTT.

V gene TRBV28 combines with J gene TRBJ2-5; maybe TRBD2 (6 bases). The better agreement between TRBJ2-7 and the DNA end casts doubt on the J call. Per germline, CDR1 MDHEN and CDR2 SYDVKM. The CDR3 is made up of 13 amino acids. CDR3 nucleotides: TGTGCCAGCCGATGGCGGGGCACCTACGAGCAGTACTTC. Encoded protein: CASRWRGTYEQYF.

The chain is built from TRBV4-3 and TRBJ2-6; 7 nucleotides line up with TRBD1. Germline lookup yields CDR1 LGHNA and CDR2 YSLEER. This CDR3 comprises 17 residues. V shed 4 bases, J shed 0 bases, and the junction held 6 bases outside the gene matches. CDR3 residues: CASSPGTVFSGANVLTF. CDR3 nucleotide sequence: TGCGCCAGCAGCCCAGGGACAGTCTTCTCTGGGGCCAACGTCCTGACTTTC.

In this sample, this clone turned up a few times. This rearrangement joins TRBV29-1 to TRBJ2-7; 7 bases are a match to TRBD1. This CDR3 comprises 11 residues. V lost 7 bases and J lost 5; bases outside the gene matches: 5. Per the germline V gene, CDR1 is SQVTM and CDR2 is ANQGSEA. The DNA for the CDR3 is TGCAGCGCCCTTGACAGGGACGAGCAGTACTTC. It translates to CSALDRDEQYF.

This clone was observed at least ten times. The chain is built from TRBV5-6 and TRBJ1-3; D gene ambiguous. Between the trimmed V and J ends, which lost 2 bases and 2 bases, there was a span of 8 bases. From germline, CDR1 is SGHDT and CDR2 YYEEEE. The CDR3 is 14 residues long. The CDR3 sequence: CASSFAGAGNTIYF. The DNA of the CDR3 is TGTGCCAGCAGCTTTGCGGGAGCTGGAAACACCATATATTTT. Combining the CDR3 with reference TRBV5-6 and TRBJ1-3 gives the whole variable domain DAGVTQSPTHLIKTRGQQVTLRCSPKSGHDTVSWYQQALGQGPQFIFQYYEEEERQRGNFPDRFSGHQFPNYSSELNVNALLLGDSALYLCASSFAGAGNTIYFGEGSWLTVV.

The V gene is TRBV28, the J gene TRBJ2-7; 11 bases fit TRBD2. The CDR3 runs 15 residues. Trimming cost V 6 bases and J 4 bases; bases outside gene matches: 8. CDR1 MDHEN and CDR2 SYDVKM come from the germline V gene. The CDR3 reads CASSRRLAGRYEQYF. The CDR3 nucleotides read TGTGCCAGCAGCCGAAGACTAGCGGGAAGGTACGAGCAGTACTTC.

CDR3 residues: CAISEPTDAHGYTF. CDR3 DNA: TGTGCCATCAGTGAGCCAACAGATGCCCATGGCTACACCTTC. V gene TRBV10-3 combines with J gene TRBJ1-2; D unresolved. V was cut by 2 bases and J by 6 bases, with 13 bases left in between. The CDR3 loop spans 14 amino acids. Looked up from germline, CDR1 is ENHRY and CDR2 is SYGVKD.

This clone was detected only a few times. The chain uses TRBV11-2 and TRBJ1-1; D call uncertain. Germline V gives CDR1 SGHAT, CDR2 FQNNGV. The V end was cut by 5 bases, the J end by 3 bases, with 19 bases between. The CDR3 has 16 residues. CDR3: CASSRGTRMTDTEAFF. CDR3 in DNA: TGTGCCAGCAGCCGGGGAACTCGGATGACTGACACTGAAGCTTTCTTT.

This clone was seen only a few times. The gene calls are TRBV27 and TRBJ1-2; no firm D call. Germline CDR1 is MNHEY and CDR2 is SMNVEV (reference sequence). This CDR3 has 17 residues. V was pared by 8 bases and J by 0 bases, with 22 bases between. CDR3 protein: CASGKRREGLANYGYTF. Here the CDR3 DNA reads TGTGCCAGCGGGAAACGGAGGGAAGGACTAGCTAACTATGGCTACACCTTC.

Details on this clone: At the DNA level, this CDR3 is encoded by other sequences in the same sample as well. V is TRBV30 and J is TRBJ2-7, with a possible D match to TRBD1 (6 bases). The V end lost 0 bases, the J end lost 2 bases, and 11 bases lay between the germline ends. This CDR3 region has 14 residues. Germline CDR1 is GTSNPN and CDR2 is SVGIG (reference sequence). DNA of the CDR3: TGTGCCTGGAGTGTATTTACAGGGACCTACGAGCAGTACTTC. Its protein product is CAWSVFTGTYEQYF.

The chain uses TRBV2 and TRBJ1-2; D might be TRBD1 (5 bases). The CDR3 runs 12 residues. Germline V gene data show CDR1 as SNHLY and CDR2 as FYNNEI. In DNA, the CDR3 is TGTCCTCGGGGGGACCCTAACTATGGCTACACCTTC. Translated, it gives CPRGDPNYGYTF.

The chain carries TRBV6-4 and TRBJ2-1, with TRBD1 matching 7 bases. The CDR3 totals 14 residues. CDR1 and CDR2 (germline): MRHNA, SNTAGT. V dropped 3 bases and J dropped 8; count of bases not matched to a gene: 7. The CDR3: CASSEGLGGYEQFF. The DNA of the CDR3 is TGTGCCAGCAGTGAAGGGCTAGGGGGCTATGAGCAGTTCTTC.

The rearrangement joins TRBV10-3 to TRBJ2-7; 7 bases line up with TRBD1. V lost 2 bases and J lost 2; bases outside the gene matches: 9. CDR3 length equals 16 residues. Germline loops: CDR1 ENHRY, CDR2 SYGVKD. CDR3 residues: CAISEPRDSSTYEQYF. The DNA for the CDR3 is TGTGCCATCAGTGAGCCCCGGGACAGCTCAACCTACGAGCAGTACTTC.

The chain is built from TRBV7-9 and TRBJ2-1, with D tentatively TRBD1 (6 bases). The CDR3 has 13 amino acids. Germline-derived CDR1 and CDR2 are SEHNR and FQNEAQ (reference sequence). V lost 5 bases to trimming and J lost 7 bases, with 12 bases between them. CDR3 DNA sequence: TGTGCCAGCAGCCTCCAAACAGGGAATGAGCAGTTCTTC. It codes for CASSLQTGNEQFF.

This chain joins TRBV6-6 and TRBJ1-6, with 9 positions matching TRBD1. CDR3 length: 16 residues. Germline lookup yields CDR1 MNHNY and CDR2 SVGAGI (reference sequence). Trimming at V came to 0 bases and at J to 11 bases, leaving 8 bases not matched to a gene. For the CDR3, the DNA is TGTGCCAGCAGTTACTCGAAGGACCACAGGGGGCCACCCCTCCACTTT. It translates to CASSYSKDHRGPPLHF.

V gene TRBV19 combines with J gene TRBJ2-5; 10 positions agree with TRBD1. Germline V CDR1 and CDR2: LNHDA, SQIVND (reference sequence). V shed 4 bases, J shed 6 bases, and the junction held 8 bases outside the gene matches. The length of the CDR3 is 15 residues. The CDR3 sequence: CASSKGTGEGQTQYF. The CDR3 coding sequence is TGTGCCAGTAGTAAAGGGACAGGGGAAGGCCAGACCCAGTACTTC.

This clone has just a few counts. This chain connects TRBV4-1 to TRBJ1-2, with D uncertain. The CDR3 runs to 14 residues. Germline V gene lookup returns CDR1 MGHRA and CDR2 YSYEKL. The V gene lost 0 bases and the J gene lost 8 bases, with 13 bases spanning the gap. In nucleotides, the CDR3 is TGCGCCAGCAGCCAAGATAACTCTCGAGGCGGCTACACCTTC. This sequence encodes CASSQDNSRGGYTF.

This clone was seen only once. The chain couples TRBV5-4 to TRBJ1-4, with no clear D. Germline lookup yields CDR1 SGHNT and CDR2 YYREEE (reference sequence). V was shortened by 0 bases and J by 8 bases, with 8 bases between the two germline ends. This CDR3 comprises 13 residues. CDR3 in DNA: TGTGCCAGCAGCTTGGTATCGGAGGAAAAACTGTTTTTT. This codes for CASSLVSEEKLFF.

The CDR3 protein is CASSELGSSGANVLTF. The CDR3 DNA reads as TGTGCCAGCAGTGAATTGGGGAGCTCTGGGGCCAACGTCCTGACTTTC. The rearrangement links TRBV25-1 to TRBJ2-6; weak D call: TRBD2 (5 bases). Looked up from germline, CDR1 is MGHDK and CDR2 is SYGVNS. V lost 1 base to trimming and J lost 0 bases, with 7 bases between them. The CDR3 consists of 16 residues.

The rearrangement uses TRBV7-2 and TRBJ2-1; D might be TRBD1 (6 bases). Germline V CDR1 and CDR2: SGHTA, FQGNSA. V lost 2 bases, J lost 7 bases, and 12 bases lay in between. The CDR3 is 14 amino acids. The CDR3 coding sequence is TGTGCCAGCAGCTTAAACAGACAGGTAAATGAGCAGTTCTTC. Encoded protein: CASSLNRQVNEQFF.

The CDR3 DNA follows: TGTGCCAGCAGCTTAGAGGGACTTACCAATCAGCCCCAGCATTTT. This gives the protein CASSLEGLTNQPQHF. The V call is TRBV7-2, the J call TRBJ1-5; the D gene is possibly TRBD1 (5 bases). The CDR3 loop spans 15 amino acids. Germline CDR1 reads SGHTA; CDR2 reads FQGNSA. V gave up 1 base and J gave up 3 bases, with 10 bases separating them.

The rearrangement uses TRBV4-3 and TRBJ1-6, with D maybe TRBD1 (6 bases). The germline V and J ends were trimmed by 3 bases and 3 bases, with 15 bases remaining between them. Germline CDR1 reads LGHNA; CDR2 reads YSLEER. This CDR3 is 17 amino acids long. CDR3 sequence reads: CASSQAHREIYNSPLHF. The DNA of the CDR3 is TGCGCCAGCAGCCAGGCTCACAGGGAGATCTATAATTCACCCCTCCACTTT.

This clone appeared a single time. The gene calls are TRBV6-6 and TRBJ1-5, with D hard to call. The V gene's germline CDR1 is MNHNY and CDR2 SVGAGI (reference sequence). This CDR3 region has 12 residues. The V and J ends lost 2 bases and 6 bases respectively, with 5 bases between them. The CDR3 region is CASSYESQPQHF. The CDR3 DNA sequence: TGTGCCAGCAGTTACGAGAGTCAGCCCCAGCATTTT.

This clone was detected only once. The DNA for the CDR3 is TGTGCCAGCAGCGTAGGGGCCAATGAGCAGTTCTTC. Translated: CASSVGANEQFF. The gene calls are TRBV9 and TRBJ2-1; no definite D call. The CDR3 totals 12 residues. Trimming cost V 0 bases and J 6 bases, with 4 bases left between them. Looked up from germline, CDR1 is SGDLS and CDR2 is YYNGEE. The whole variable domain, remainder taken from reference TRBV9 and TRBJ2-1, is DSGVTQTPKHLITATGQRVTLRCSPRSGDLSVYWYQQSLDQGLQFLIQYYNGEERAKGNILERFSAQQFPDLHSELNLSSLELGDSALYFCASSVGANEQFFGPGTRLTVL.

The chain carries TRBV5-5 and TRBJ2-7; TRBD1 aligns across 7 bases. The CDR3 loop spans 15 amino acids. V shed 0 bases and J 4 bases; nucleotides not matched to a gene: 7. Germline V CDR1 and CDR2: SGHKS, YYEKEE (reference sequence). The chain's CDR3 is CASSLEPTGSYEQYF. DNA of the CDR3: TGTGCCAGCAGCTTGGAACCGACAGGGTCTTACGAGCAGTACTTC.

The rearrangement links TRBV19 to TRBJ2-6, with TRBD2 as a possible D gene (5 bases). Germline CDR1 reads LNHDA; CDR2 reads SQIVND (reference sequence). V shed 3 bases and J shed 0 bases, with 15 bases lying between them. CDR3 size: 18 residues. CDR3 sequence (DNA): TGTGCCAGTAGTATTGGGTTGGGGAGATCCTCTGGGGCCAACGTCCTGACTTTC. Translating gives CASSIGLGRSSGANVLTF.

The genes are TRBV25-1 and TRBJ1-2; TRBD1 matches at 8 bases. Germline loops: CDR1 MGHDK, CDR2 SYGVNS. Trimming at V came to 4 bases and at J to 8 bases, leaving 9 bases not matched to a gene. This CDR3 spans 14 amino acids. CDR3 DNA: TGTGCCAGCAGTGGTCGGGCAGGGGGCCGGGGCTACACCTTC. This codes for CASSGRAGGRGYTF.

This clone has just one count. This chain connects TRBV27 to TRBJ1-2; 7 bases align to TRBD1. Germline lookup yields CDR1 MNHEY and CDR2 SMNVEV (reference sequence). Germline trimming cut 1 base from V and 8 bases from J; bases unmatched to any gene: 13. The CDR3 has 16 residues. Here the CDR3 reads CASSLFQGEPAHGYTF. The CDR3 coding sequence is TGTGCCAGCAGTTTATTCCAGGGGGAACCTGCGCACGGCTACACCTTC.

The gene calls are TRBV5-1 and TRBJ2-2; TRBD1 matches 9 bases. Germline V gene sequence: CDR1 SGHRS, CDR2 YFSETQ. CDR3 length: 16 residues. J lost 5 bases, V lost 3 bases, and 8 bases had no gene match. DNA of the CDR3: TGCGCCAGCAGCTCCCCCGGGACAGGGAAGACCGGGGAGCTGTTTTTT. Encoded protein: CASSSPGTGKTGELFF.